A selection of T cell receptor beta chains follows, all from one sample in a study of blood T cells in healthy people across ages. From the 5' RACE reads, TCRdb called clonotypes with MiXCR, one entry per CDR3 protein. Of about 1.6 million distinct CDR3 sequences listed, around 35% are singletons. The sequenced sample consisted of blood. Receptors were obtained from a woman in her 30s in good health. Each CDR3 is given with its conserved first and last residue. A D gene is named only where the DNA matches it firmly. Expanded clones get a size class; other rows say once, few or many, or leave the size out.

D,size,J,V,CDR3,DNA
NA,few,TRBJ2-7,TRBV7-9,CASSPGVMGYEQYF,TGTGCCAGCAGTCCCGGGGTTATGGGCTACGAGCAGTACTTC
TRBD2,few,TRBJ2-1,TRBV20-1,CSAEPPHGRGDNEQFF,TGCAGTGCCGAACCCCCCCACGGGAGGGGGGACAATGAGCAGTTCTTC
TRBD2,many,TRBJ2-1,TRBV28,CASSGTGGQFF,TGTGCCAGCAGTGGAACGGGAGGGCAGTTCTTC
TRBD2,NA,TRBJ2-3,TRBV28,CASSISGRSDTQYF,TGTGCCAGCAGTATTAGCGGGAGATCAGATACGCAGTATTTT
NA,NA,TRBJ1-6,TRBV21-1,CASSKEPGARYNSPLHF,TGTGCCAGCAGCAAAGAGCCGGGGGCGCGGTATAATTCACCCCTCCACTTT
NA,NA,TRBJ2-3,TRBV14,CASSQAGLQLDTQYF,TGTGCCAGCAGCCAAGCGGGACTCCAATTAGATACGCAGTATTTT
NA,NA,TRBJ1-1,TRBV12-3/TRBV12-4,CAGSPRTVWENTEAFF,TGTGCCGGCAGCCCACGGACAGTTTGGGAGAACACTGAAGCTTTCTTT
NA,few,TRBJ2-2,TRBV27,CASSIRGFGELFF,TGTGCCAGCAGTATAAGGGGGTTCGGGGAGCTGTTTTTT
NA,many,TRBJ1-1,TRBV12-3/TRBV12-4,CASSLGRVTEAFF,TGTGCCAGCAGCTTAGGCCGGGTTACTGAAGCTTTCTTT
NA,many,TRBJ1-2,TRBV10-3,CAISEPSRDVWAGYTF,TGTGCCATCAGTGAGCCGTCCCGGGACGTCTGGGCGGGCTACACCTTC
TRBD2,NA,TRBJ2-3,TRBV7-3,CASSSFLGGGSTDTQYF,TGTGCCAGCAGCTCCTTCCTTGGGGGGGGGAGCACAGATACGCAGTATTTT
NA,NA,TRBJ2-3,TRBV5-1,CASSLRDGDTQYF,TGCGCCAGCAGCTTGAGGGATGGAGATACGCAGTATTTT
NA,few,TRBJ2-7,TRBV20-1,CSARVIEAAPYEQYF,TGCAGTGCTAGAGTTATTGAGGCGGCCCCCTACGAGCAGTACTTC
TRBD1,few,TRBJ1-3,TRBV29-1,CSPQGARGNTIYF,TGCAGCCCCCAGGGGGCTCGGGGAAACACCATATATTTT
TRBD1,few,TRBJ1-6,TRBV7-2,CASSGVVGTAADSPLHF,TGTGCCAGCAGCGGAGTCGTCGGGACAGCAGCAGATTCACCCCTCCACTTT
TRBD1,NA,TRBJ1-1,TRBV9,CASGRYRGGAFF,TGTGCCAGCGGACGATACAGGGGGGGTGCTTTCTTT
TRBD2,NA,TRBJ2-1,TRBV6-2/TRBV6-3,CASSCPLLAGSASSYNEQFF,TGTGCCAGCAGTTGCCCACTACTAGCGGGTAGTGCGAGCTCCTACAATGAGCAGTTCTTC
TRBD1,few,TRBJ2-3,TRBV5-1,CASRDVQGSTDTQYF,TGCGCCAGCCGAGATGTACAGGGGAGCACAGATACGCAGTATTTT
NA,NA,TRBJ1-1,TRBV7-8,CASRPTHRAPEAFF,TGTGCCAGCAGACCTACCCACAGGGCCCCTGAAGCTTTCTTT
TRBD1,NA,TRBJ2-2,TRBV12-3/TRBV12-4,CASSFTRPGTGMTGELFF,TGTGCCAGCAGTTTTACCCGACCCGGGACAGGGATGACCGGGGAGCTGTTTTTT
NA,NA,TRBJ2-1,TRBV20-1,CSASGQPDNEQFF,TGCAGTGCTAGTGGACAGCCGGACAATGAGCAGTTCTTC
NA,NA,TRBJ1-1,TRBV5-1,CASSLSVQGGTEAFF,TGCGCCAGCAGCTTGTCTGTACAGGGCGGCACTGAAGCTTTCTTT
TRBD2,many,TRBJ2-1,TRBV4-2,CATGLAGAYNEQFF,TGTGCCACCGGACTAGCGGGGGCCTACAATGAGCAGTTCTTC
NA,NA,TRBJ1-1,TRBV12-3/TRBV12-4,CASRRTGINTEAFF,TGTGCCAGCAGGCGGACGGGGATAAACACTGAAGCTTTCTTT
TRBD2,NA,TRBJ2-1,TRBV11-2,CASSLTGTSAHNEQFF,TGTGCCAGCAGCCTCACCGGGACTAGCGCCCACAATGAGCAGTTCTTC
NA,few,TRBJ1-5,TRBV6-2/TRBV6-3,CASRSQDNQPQHF,TGTGCCAGCAGAAGTCAGGACAATCAGCCCCAGCATTTT
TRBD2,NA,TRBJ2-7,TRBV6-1,CASTESASGRYEQYF,TGTGCCAGCACCGAATCGGCTAGCGGGAGATACGAGCAGTACTTC
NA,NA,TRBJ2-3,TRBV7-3,CASSLSMWSSTDTQYF,TGTGCCAGCAGCTTAAGTATGTGGTCTAGCACAGATACGCAGTATTTT
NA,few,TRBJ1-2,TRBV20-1,CSARVQSYGYTF,TGCAGTGCTAGAGTACAGTCCTATGGCTACACCTTC
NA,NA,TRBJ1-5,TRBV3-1,CDSSQGGGTSQHF,TGTGACAGCAGCCAAGGCGGCGGGACTTCCCAGCATTTT
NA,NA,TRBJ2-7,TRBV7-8,CASSLVRQTRTLNEQYF,TGTGCCAGCAGCTTAGTACGGCAGACCAGAACTTTAAATGAGCAGTACTTC
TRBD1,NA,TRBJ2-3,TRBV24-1,CATSDSRGLGDTQYF,TGTGCCACCAGTGATTCCAGGGGGCTTGGAGATACGCAGTATTTT